Shown below are 10 T cell receptor beta chains from a single sample sequenced in a study of blood T cells in healthy people across ages. PCR was performed a second time for about 7 to 11 cycles using a sample-barcoded 5' primer and a J-beta primer mix. Via MiXCR, TCRdb re-called the 5' RACE reads, giving one row per CDR3 protein. Here the sample spans around 940,000 distinct CDR3 sequences, roughly 51% being singletons. The sample taken for sequencing was blood. These receptors were collected from a woman aged 55-69 years in good health.

This rearrangement joins TRBV7-2 to TRBJ2-2, with D tentatively TRBD1 (5 bases). The ends were cut back, 3 bases at V and 6 bases at J, with 11 bases in the middle. Germline V CDR1 and CDR2: SGHTA, FQGNSA. The CDR3 is made up of 14 amino acids. CDR3 in DNA: TGTGCCAGCAGCTTCATACAGGTTGCCGGGGAGCTGTTTTTT. This codes for CASSFIQVAGELFF.

The chain is built from TRBV4-1 and TRBJ2-1; D not resolved. The CDR3 has 16 residues. V lost 1 base and J lost 0, with 10 bases in between. Germline V gene data show CDR1 as MGHRA and CDR2 as YSYEKL. The CDR3 DNA reads TGCGCCAGCAGCCAAGGGGCCCTCCGCTCCTACAATGAGCAGTTCTTC. Its protein is CASSQGALRSYNEQFF.

The chain is built from TRBV3-1 and TRBJ1-2; no reliable D call. Trimming shortened V by 0 bases and J by 4 bases, and 6 bases separated the two germline ends. The CDR3 sequence is 13 residues long. Germline V gene sequence: CDR1 LGHDT, CDR2 YNNKEL (reference sequence). The CDR3 nucleotides read TGTGCCAGCAGCCAAGACCCCCCCTATGGCTACACCTTC. Translation gives CASSQDPPYGYTF. The whole variable domain, remainder taken from reference TRBV3-1 and TRBJ1-2, is DTAVSQTPKYLVTQMGNDKSIKCEQNLGHDTMYWYKQDSKKFLKIMFSYNNKELIINETVPNRFSPKSPDKAHLNLHINSLELGDSAVYFCASSQDPPYGYTFGSGTRLTVV.

CDR3: CSVFGRPGSYNEQFF. In DNA form, the CDR3 reads TGCAGCGTTTTTGGACGACCCGGCTCCTACAATGAGCAGTTCTTC. The V call is TRBV29-1, the J call TRBJ2-1, with unresolved D. Germline lookup yields CDR1 SQVTM and CDR2 ANQGSEA. The CDR3 has 15 amino acids. The germline V and J ends were trimmed by 5 bases and 0 bases, with 14 bases remaining between them.

The V call is TRBV29-1, the J call TRBJ2-1; no reliable D call. Per the germline V gene, CDR1 is SQVTM and CDR2 is ANQGSEA. V gave up 3 bases and J gave up 7 bases, with 4 bases separating them. The CDR3 contains 10 residues. CDR3 nucleotide sequence: TGCAGCGTTGATCTTAATGAGCAGTTCTTC. It codes for CSVDLNEQFF.

This clonotype was seen repeatedly, ten times or more. V usage is TRBV15 and J usage is TRBJ2-6; D perhaps matches TRBD2 (6 bases). The CDR3 is 17 residues long. V dropped 4 bases and J dropped 3 bases, with 16 bases sitting between them. Germline V gene sequence: CDR1 LNHNV, CDR2 YYDKDF (reference sequence). The CDR3 is CATSTSKRVFGANVLTF. Written as DNA, the CDR3 is TGTGCCACCAGCACCAGTAAGCGGGTATTTGGGGCCAACGTCCTGACTTTC.

The gene calls are TRBV10-3 and TRBJ2-1; D ambiguous. The J call is in doubt because the DNA end fits TRBJ2-7 better. The CDR3 is made up of 12 amino acids. Germline V gene sequence: CDR1 ENHRY, CDR2 SYGVKD. The CDR3 here is CATRVRAGEQYF. The DNA of the CDR3 is TGTGCCACCAGAGTCCGGGCTGGAGAGCAGTACTTC.

This clonotype was observed a handful of times. V usage is TRBV12-3 or TRBV12-4 and J usage is TRBJ1-2; D is undetermined. V was trimmed by 5 bases and J by 8 bases, leaving 15 bases between them. This CDR3 has 13 amino acids. CDR3 nucleotide sequence: TGTGCCAGCAGTGTAGGGTTGACGGGCGGCTACACCTTC. Its translation is CASSVGLTGGYTF.

For this clonotype: An end of the junction differs from the germline gene, which may be a read error. CDR3 DNA: TGTGCCAGCAGCGTCCGCCGGGACAGCTCCGACAATGAGCAGTTCTTC. It specifies CASSVRRDSSDNEQFF. The chain joins TRBV28 to TRBJ2-1; 7 bases map to TRBD1. CDR1 and CDR2 (germline): MDHEN, SYDVKM. This CDR3 has 16 amino acids. Full variable domain (missing parts from reference TRBV28 and TRBJ2-1): DVKVTQSSRYLVKRTGEKVFLECVQDMDHENMFWYRQDPGLGLRLIYFSYDVKMKEKGDIPEGYSVSREKKERFSLILESASTNQTSMYLCASSVRRDSSDNEQFFGPGTRLTVL.

This clonotype was picked up a small number of times. The V call is TRBV3-1, the J call TRBJ2-7, with 10 bases identical to TRBD2. Losses at the gene ends were 3 bases for V and 2 bases for J; bases not matched to a gene: 4. The CDR3 extends over 15 amino acids. Germline lookup yields CDR1 LGHDT and CDR2 YNNKEL (reference sequence). The CDR3 DNA sequence: TGTGCCAGCAGCCAGCAACTAGCGGGACCCTACGAGCAGTACTTC. This gives the protein CASSQQLAGPYEQYF.